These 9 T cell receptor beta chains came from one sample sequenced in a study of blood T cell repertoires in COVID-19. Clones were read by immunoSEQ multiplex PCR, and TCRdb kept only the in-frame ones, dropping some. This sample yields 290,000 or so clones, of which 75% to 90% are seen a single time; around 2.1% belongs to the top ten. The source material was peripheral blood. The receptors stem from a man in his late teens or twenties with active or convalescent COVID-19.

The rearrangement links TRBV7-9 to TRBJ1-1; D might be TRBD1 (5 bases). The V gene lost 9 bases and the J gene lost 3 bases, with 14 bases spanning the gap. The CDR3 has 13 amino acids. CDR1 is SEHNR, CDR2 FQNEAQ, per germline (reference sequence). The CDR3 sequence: CASKDIGDTEAFF. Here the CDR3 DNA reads TGTGCCAGTAAGGACATTGGGGACACTGAAGCTTTCTTT.

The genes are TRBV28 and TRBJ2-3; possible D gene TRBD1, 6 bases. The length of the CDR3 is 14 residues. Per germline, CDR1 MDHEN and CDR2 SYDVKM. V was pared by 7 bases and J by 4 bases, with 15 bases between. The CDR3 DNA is TGTGCCAGCATGACCGTACCAGGGGCAGATACGCAGTATTTT. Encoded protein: CASMTVPGADTQYF.

The CDR3, as DNA: TGCAGCGTTGAAGGGCCAGGGGGCGGCTATGGCTACACCTTC. This encodes CSVEGPGGGYGYTF. The chain combines TRBV29-1 with TRBJ1-2; 8 nucleotides match TRBD1. Trimming cost V 1 base and J 4 bases; bases outside gene matches: 5. Germline CDR1 and CDR2: SQVTM and ANQGSEA. The CDR3 runs to 14 residues.

Here the CDR3 DNA reads TGCGCCAGCAGCTTGGTATTACAGGGGGCGAAGAACACTGAAGCTTTCTTT. This gives the protein CASSLVLQGAKNTEAFF. This chain connects TRBV5-1 to TRBJ1-1, with 9 bases lining up with TRBD1. V dropped 0 bases and J dropped 1; count of bases not matched to a gene: 7. The germline gives CDR1 SGHRS, CDR2 YFSETQ. The CDR3 covers 17 residues.

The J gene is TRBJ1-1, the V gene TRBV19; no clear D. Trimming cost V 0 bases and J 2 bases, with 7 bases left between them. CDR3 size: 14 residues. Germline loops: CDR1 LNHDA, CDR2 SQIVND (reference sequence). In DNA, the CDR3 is TGTGCCAGTAGTATAGATCGGAGTAACACTGAAGCTTTCTTT. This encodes CASSIDRSNTEAFF.

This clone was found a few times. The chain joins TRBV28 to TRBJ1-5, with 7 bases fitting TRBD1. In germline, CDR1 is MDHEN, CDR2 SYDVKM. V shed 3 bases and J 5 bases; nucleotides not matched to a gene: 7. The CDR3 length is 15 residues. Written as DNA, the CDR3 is TGTGCCAGCAGTTTTGGGACAGCCCTCTATCAGCCCCAGCATTTT. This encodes CASSFGTALYQPQHF.

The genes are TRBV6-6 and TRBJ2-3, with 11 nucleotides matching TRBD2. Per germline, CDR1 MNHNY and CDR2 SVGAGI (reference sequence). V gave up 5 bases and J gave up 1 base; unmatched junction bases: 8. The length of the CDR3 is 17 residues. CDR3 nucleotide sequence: TGTGCCAGCAGTCGACTAGCGGGATATCGGGGCACAGATACGCAGTATTTT. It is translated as CASSRLAGYRGTDTQYF.

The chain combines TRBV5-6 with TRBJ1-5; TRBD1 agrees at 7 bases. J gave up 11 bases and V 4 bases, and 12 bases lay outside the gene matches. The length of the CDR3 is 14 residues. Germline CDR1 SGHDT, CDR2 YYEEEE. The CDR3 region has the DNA TGTGCCAGCAGCACAGGACAGGACCTGCGAGCCCAGCATTTT. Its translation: CASSTGQDLRAQHF.

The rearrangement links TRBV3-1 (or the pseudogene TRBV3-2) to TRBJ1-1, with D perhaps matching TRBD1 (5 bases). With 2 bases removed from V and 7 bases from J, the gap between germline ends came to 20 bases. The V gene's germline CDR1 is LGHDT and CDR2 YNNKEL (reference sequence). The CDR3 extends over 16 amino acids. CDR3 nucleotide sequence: TGTGCCAGCAGCCAAACCCCCGTATATCAGGGTTTTGAAGCTTTCTTT. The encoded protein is CASSQTPVYQGFEAFF.